One and the same sample provided the 26 T cell receptor beta chains below, sequenced in a study of T cells in Graves' hyperthyroidism and ophthalmopathy. Amplification yielded TCR beta CDR3 regions, with RNA transcripts as the source. The study used the HTBI primer set for a first-round RT-PCR of the TCR CDR3. TCRdb used MiXCR to reprocess the multiplex PCR reads, holding one entry per CDR3 protein. Of 480,000 or so distinct CDR3 sequences listed, approximately 14% are singletons. The specimen was blood. The receptors originated from a woman between 18 and 29 years old with Graves' hyperthyroidism.

This clonotype was seen ten or more times. The V gene is TRBV2, the J gene TRBJ2-7; 11 bases are shared with TRBD2. V lost 4 bases and J lost 3; bases outside the gene matches: 2. The CDR3 runs 14 residues. Germline V gene lookup returns CDR1 SNHLY and CDR2 FYNNEI. CDR3 sequence (DNA): TGTGCCAGCAGTGTAGCGGGAGGGGGCTACGAGCAGTACGTC. Translated, it gives CASSVAGGGYEQYV.

This clonotype was recorded many times. The chain recombines TRBV20-1 with TRBJ2-5; 7 nucleotides line up with TRBD2. This CDR3 is 16 amino acids long. Germline V gene lookup returns CDR1 DFQATT and CDR2 SNEGSKA (reference sequence). Germline trimming cut 2 bases from V and 2 bases from J; bases unmatched to any gene: 11. Here the CDR3 reads CSARLLAADAQETQYF. In nucleotides, the CDR3 is TGCAGTGCTAGATTGCTAGCGGCAGATGCACAAGAGACCCAGTACTTC.

The V and J genes are TRBV20-1 and TRBJ1-5; D uncertain. Germline values: CDR1 DFQATT, CDR2 SNEGSKA (reference sequence). Trimming took 7 bases from V and 1 from J, leaving 11 bases between them. The CDR3 is 13 amino acids. DNA of the CDR3: TGCAGTGTACTCCCTGGGAGCAATCAGCCCCAGCATTTT. It codes for CSVLPGSNQPQHF.

This clonotype has only a few counts. The V call is TRBV25-1, the J call TRBJ1-2; 10 bases fit TRBD1. Germline V CDR1 and CDR2: MGHDK, SYGVNS. CDR3 length equals 14 residues. With V trimmed by 4 bases and J by 3 bases, 2 bases remained unmatched. CDR3 DNA: TGTGCCAGCAGTGGGACAGGGGGGCACTATGGCTACACCTTC. Its protein product is CASSGTGGHYGYTF.

This clonotype was observed many times. This sequence joins TRBV19 and TRBJ2-1; TRBD2 matches 10 bases. There are 18 residues in the CDR3. V lost 4 bases to trimming and J lost 10 bases; unmatched junction nucleotides: 19. The V gene's germline CDR1 is LNHDA and CDR2 SQIVND (reference sequence). The CDR3 loop reads CASSRARRVSGGLLEQFF. Here the CDR3 DNA reads TGTGCCAGTAGTAGGGCTCGAAGGGTTAGCGGGGGGCTTTTGGAGCAGTTCTTC.

To note about this clonotype: This may be a read error, as it is one base from a much larger clone. Given the absence of the conserved phenylalanine or tryptophan at the CDR3 end, a read error is likely. V is TRBV10-3 and J is TRBJ1-1; D might be TRBD1 (5 bases). Looked up from germline, CDR1 is ENHRY and CDR2 is SYGVKD. The ends were cut back, 7 bases at V and 5 bases at J, with 17 bases in the middle. The CDR3 covers 14 residues. The CDR3 nucleotides read TGTGCCATCACCGAGGGACGGGGGGAAACTGAAGCTTTCCTT. Its translation: CAITEGRGETEAFL.

This clonotype was counted between two and nine times. V usage is TRBV30 and J usage is TRBJ1-2; D remains ambiguous. The V end was cut by 2 bases, the J end by 5 bases, with 6 bases between. The CDR3 sequence is 11 residues long. CDR1 is GTSNPN and CDR2 is SVGIG in the germline V gene (reference sequence). The CDR3 DNA sequence: TGTGCCTGGAGTACCATATATGGCTACACCTTC. Its translation is CAWSTIYGYTF.

This clonotype was counted at least ten times. The rearrangement links TRBV12-3 or TRBV12-4 to TRBJ1-5, with TRBD1 matching 7 bases. The CDR3 loop spans 17 amino acids. With V trimmed by 5 bases and J by 5 bases, 15 bases remained unmatched. The DNA of the CDR3 is TGTGCCAGCAGTCCGCGGGACAGTGCATGGAGGGATCAGCCCCAGCATTTT. Translation gives CASSPRDSAWRDQPQHF.

This clonotype was seen at least ten times. The chain uses TRBV20-1 and TRBJ1-1; tentative D call: TRBD1 (5 bases). Trimming removed 3 bases from V and 7 bases from J, with 18 bases in between. This CDR3 region has 14 residues. Germline values: CDR1 DFQATT, CDR2 SNEGSKA (reference sequence). CDR3: CSASPTTREVEAFF. CDR3 nucleotide sequence: TGCAGTGCTAGTCCGACCACCAGGGAGGTTGAAGCTTTCTTT.

The chain is built from TRBV7-9 and TRBJ1-4; unclear D gene. Trimming removed 5 bases at V and 8 bases at J, with 12 bases between. The CDR3 sequence is 13 residues long. Germline lookup yields CDR1 SEHNR and CDR2 FQNEAQ (reference sequence). The DNA of the CDR3 is TGTGCCAGCAGCCCTTGGACCGGGGAAAAACTGTTTTTT. Translation: CASSPWTGEKLFF.

With regard to this clonotype: A much larger clone lies a single base off, so this may be a read error. CDR3 loop: CASCWGAGGNQLQHF. The CDR3 DNA is TGTGCCAGCTGTTGGGGTGCGGGCGGCAATCAGCTCCAGCATTTT. The chain employs TRBV2 and TRBJ1-5; D uncertain. Germline V CDR1 and CDR2: SNHLY, FYNNEI. The length of the CDR3 is 15 residues.

This clonotype has ten or more counts. J is TRBJ2-1 and V is TRBV11-2; 7 bases align to TRBD2. Germline-derived CDR1 and CDR2 are SGHAT and FQNNGV. The CDR3 is made up of 16 amino acids. Trimming removed 1 base from V and 0 bases from J; junction bases left unmatched: 3. The CDR3 bases are TGTGCCAGCAGCTTAGTCAGGACTAGCTCCTACAATGAGCAGTTCTTC. Translation: CASSLVRTSSYNEQFF.

This clonotype was recorded many times. This sequence joins TRBV20-1 and TRBJ1-3, with D possibly TRBD1 on 6 matching bases. V dropped 4 bases and J dropped 1 base, with 11 bases sitting between them. The CDR3 runs to 14 residues. The germline gives CDR1 DFQATT, CDR2 SNEGSKA (reference sequence). CDR3 DNA sequence: TGCAGTGCTACAGGGGTACTTTCTGGAAACACCATATATTTT. This sequence encodes CSATGVLSGNTIYF.

Comments on this clonotype: A much larger clone sits a single nucleotide away, making a read error possible. V usage is TRBV7-6 and J usage is TRBJ2-7; a possible D gene is TRBD1 (8 bases). Looked up from germline, CDR1 is SGHVS and CDR2 is FNYEAQ. The length of the CDR3 is 14 residues. The DNA of the CDR3 is TGTGTCAGCAGCTTGAACAGGGGGGGGTACGAGCAGTACTTC. Amino acid sequence: CVSSLNRGGYEQYF. The variable domain in full, with the rest retrieved from reference TRBV7-6 and TRBJ2-7, is GAGVSQSPRYKVTKRGQDVALRCDPISGHVSLYWYRQALGQGPEFLTYFNYEAQQDKSGLPNDRFSAERPEGSISTLTIQRTEQRDSAMYRCVSSLNRGGYEQYFGPGTRLTVT.

At least ten counts were recorded for this clonotype. This chain joins TRBV6-1 and TRBJ2-5; 8 bases fit TRBD2. This CDR3 is built from 13 residues. Trimming removed 5 bases from V and 5 bases from J; junction bases left unmatched: 4. The V gene's germline CDR1 is MNHNS and CDR2 SASEGT. The CDR3 sequence is CASSFGLAETQYF. DNA of the CDR3: TGTGCCAGCAGTTTCGGACTAGCCGAGACCCAGTACTTC.

This clonotype was picked up many times. The rearrangement joins TRBV10-3 to TRBJ2-1; 8 nucleotides match TRBD2. The trim removed 6 bases at V and 0 bases at J, leaving 4 bases unmatched. This CDR3 region has 15 residues. Germline V CDR1 and CDR2: ENHRY, SYGVKD. CDR3 in DNA: TGTGCCATCAGGAGCGGGAGTAGCTCCTACAATGAGCAGTTCTTC. This translates into CAIRSGSSSYNEQFF.

This clonotype was detected ten times or more. DNA of the CDR3: TGTGCCAGCAGCTTGGGGGCGCGATATGGCTACACCTTC. Its protein product is CASSLGARYGYTF. The chain employs TRBV7-2 and TRBJ1-2, with TRBD1 as a possible D gene (6 bases). This CDR3 is built from 13 residues. Trimming shortened V by 3 bases and J by 5 bases, and 10 bases separated the two germline ends. Germline assignment: CDR1 SGHTA and CDR2 FQGNSA. Using reference TRBV7-2 and TRBJ1-2 for the parts outside the CDR3, the full variable domain is GAGVSQSPSNKVTEKGKDVELRCDPISGHTALYWYRQSLGQGLEFLIYFQGNSAPDKSGLPSDRFSAERTGGSVSTLTIQRTQQEDSAVYLCASSLGARYGYTFGSGTRLTVV.

This chain uses TRBV5-1 with TRBJ2-1; 10 positions agree with TRBD2. The length of the CDR3 is 18 residues. CDR1 and CDR2 from the germline V gene are SGHRS and YFSETQ. The junction had 9 bases not matched to a gene; V was cut back by 0 bases and J by 3 bases. In nucleotides, the CDR3 is TGCGCCAGCAGCTTGGCCGGGGAGGTAGCGGGAGGCTACAATGAGCAGTTCTTC. It is translated as CASSLAGEVAGGYNEQFF.

Ten or more counts support this clonotype. The chain links TRBV30 to TRBJ2-7; TRBD1 matches at 9 bases. J lost 1 base, V lost 0 bases, and 1 base had no gene match. Germline-derived CDR1 and CDR2 are GTSNPN and SVGIG (reference sequence). The CDR3 has 14 amino acids. DNA for the CDR3: TGTGCCTGGAGTGTAGGGACAGGGTCCTACGAGCAGTACGTC. As protein: CAWSVGTGSYEQYV.

This clonotype was detected many times. This rearrangement joins TRBV5-1 to TRBJ2-2; 12 nucleotides line up with TRBD2. CDR1 is SGHRS, CDR2 YFSETQ, per germline. The CDR3 is 16 residues long. J was trimmed by 7 bases and V by 4 bases; bases with no gene match: 8. Written as DNA, the CDR3 is TGCGCCAGCAGCATTACTAGCGGGAGGATCGGCGGGGAGCTGTTTTTT. It yields the protein CASSITSGRIGGELFF. Complete variable domain (other parts from reference TRBV5-1 and TRBJ2-2): KAGVTQTPRYLIKTRGQQVTLSCSPISGHRSVSWYQQTPGQGLQFLFEYFSETQRNKGNFPGRFSGRQFSNSRSEMNVSTLELGDSALYLCASSITSGRIGGELFFGEGSRLTVL.

The genes are TRBV29-1 and TRBJ2-1; TRBD2 agrees at 11 bases. The V gene end was trimmed by 2 bases and the J gene end by 14 bases; junction bases not matched to a gene: 5. The CDR3 is made up of 12 amino acids. Germline CDR1 and CDR2: SQVTM and ANQGSEA. The CDR3 region has the DNA TGCAGCGTTGAATCTACTAGCGGGAGTAAGTTCTTC. Residues: CSVESTSGSKFF.

The sample holds a few counts of this clonotype. This sequence joins TRBV19 and TRBJ2-3; TRBD2 matches at 9 bases. This CDR3 has 17 residues. Per the germline V gene, CDR1 is LNHDA and CDR2 is SQIVND (reference sequence). Unmatched junction bases numbered 13, after V lost 9 bases and J lost 0 bases. The CDR3 sequence is CASAGSVAGGSTDTQYF. For the CDR3, the DNA is TGTGCCAGCGCAGGGAGTGTCGCGGGAGGGAGCACAGATACGCAGTATTTT.

This clonotype was recorded a few times. The V call is TRBV19, the J call TRBJ2-7, with D possibly matching TRBD1 (6 bases). V lost 3 bases to trimming and J lost 6 bases, with 15 bases between them. This CDR3 spans 14 amino acids. CDR1 is LNHDA and CDR2 is SQIVND in the germline V gene (reference sequence). The CDR3 DNA follows: TGTGCCAGTAGTATCGTTGGCAGGGGCTTCGAGCAGTACTTC. Encoded protein: CASSIVGRGFEQYF.

V is TRBV11-3 and J is TRBJ2-1, with 13 bases matching TRBD2. Germline CDR1 SGHNT, CDR2 YENEEA. Germline trimming cut 5 bases from V and 9 bases from J; bases unmatched to any gene: 7. The CDR3 loop spans 15 amino acids. As DNA, the CDR3 is TGTGCCAGCAGCCCCCTGACTAGCGGGAGGAGTGAGCAGTTCTTC. This sequence encodes CASSPLTSGRSEQFF.

This clonotype appeared many times. The DNA for the CDR3 is TGCGCCAGCATTCCGACAGGGGCGGCGGGCACGCAGTATTTT. It codes for CASIPTGAAGTQYF. The V call is TRBV5-1, the J call TRBJ2-3; 8 positions match TRBD1. The J segment lost 9 bases and the V segment lost 6 bases, leaving 12 bases of the junction unmatched. CDR1 and CDR2 (germline): SGHRS, YFSETQ. The CDR3 is made up of 14 amino acids.

This clonotype was recorded a few times. This rearrangement joins TRBV12-3 or TRBV12-4 to TRBJ1-2; 8 positions agree with TRBD1. CDR3 length equals 13 residues. J was trimmed by 6 bases and V by 1 base; bases with no gene match: 1. CDR3 region: CASSLGRGHGYTF. The CDR3 nucleotides read TGTGCCAGCAGTTTAGGCAGGGGGCATGGCTACACCTTC.